The clone carrying this TCR beta chain appeared once. The data originate from a study of blood T cell repertoires in COVID-19. Study-level background: Acute and convalescent COVID-19 specimens originated in the United States, Italy and Spain. The analysed material was cDNA or gDNA that came from T cells, B-cell-depleted T cells, or PBMCs.

Per the authors' pipeline: Cell counts per sample came from amplifying reference gene primers. Using immunoSEQ multiplex PCR, the repertoire was profiled, and TCRdb retains in-frame clones only, with some absent. V, J and clone size are taken as reported in that table, and D and trimming were inferred from the DNA itself. Here the sample spans about 300,000 clones, about nine tenths being singletons. This sequence originates from a man aged 18 to 30 with active or convalescent COVID-19. The sample was peripheral blood.

DNA for the CDR3: TGTGCCATCAGTGTACAGGGGGCGAACACTGAAGCTTTCTTT. It yields the protein CAISVQGANTEAFF. V is TRBV10-3 and J is TRBJ1-1, with 9 nucleotides matching TRBD1. CDR3 length: 14 residues. Per the germline V gene, CDR1 is ENHRY and CDR2 is SYGVKD. Trimming took 4 bases from V and 1 from J; bases not matched to a gene: 1.